The rows below give T cell receptor beta chains drawn from one sample of a study of T cell repertoires in cytomegalovirus infection. Antigens of these TCRs are unknown. TCRdb processed the reads anew with MiXCR; each CDR3 protein has one entry. The sample shows roughly 920,000 distinct CDR3 sequences, less than 40% of them seen only once. This specimen consisted of cultured CD8+ T cells from PBMCs, obtained from culture after CMV antigen stimulation. These receptors were taken from a human donor in good health (CMV status not recorded). Some clones in this sample may be carry-over from other donors' samples. Each CDR3 is given with its conserved first and last residue. The D gene is left open where the match is weak. The size field is filled for only some rows; it gives once, few, many or a size class.

J,V,size,D,DNA,CDR3
TRBJ2-1,TRBV2,few,TRBD2,TGTGCCAGCAGGTTAGCGGGGGGGCCGTACAATGAGCAGTTCTTC,CASRLAGGPYNEQFF
TRBJ2-1,TRBV4-1,.,.,TGCGCCAGCAGCGCCTTACCCCGGGGGCCTTCAGGCCACAATGAGCAGTTCTTC,CASSALPRGPSGHNEQFF
TRBJ2-2,TRBV12-3/TRBV12-4,.,TRBD2,TGTGCCAGCAGTCCACGGACTAGCGGGGGGTCGAACACCGGGGAGCTGTTTTTT,CASSPRTSGGSNTGELFF
TRBJ2-3,TRBV4-3,.,.,TGCGCCAGCAGCCGTTCCGTCACTGCTCTAATCACAGATACGCAGTATTTT,CASSRSVTALITDTQYF
TRBJ1-3,TRBV6-6,once,.,TGTGCCAGCAGTTACTCTACAGGGAGGTCTGGAAACACCATATATTTT,CASSYSTGRSGNTIYF
TRBJ1-1,TRBV19,.,.,TGTGCCAGTCTGGAAGAGTCGGCTTCTGAAGCTTTCTTT,CASLEESASEAFF
TRBJ1-5,TRBV6-5,.,.,TGTGCCAGCAGACCTATTACGGGCAATCAGCCCCAGCATTTT,CASRPITGNQPQHF
TRBJ2-2,TRBV29-1,.,.,TGCAGCGTTGAGATCCTCGACAGCGGCACCGGGGAGCTGTCTTTT,CSVEILDSGTGELSF
TRBJ2-3,TRBV11-3,many,.,TGTGCCAGCAGCTTAAGGACGGCCACACCAGATACGCAGTATTTT,CASSLRTATPDTQYF
TRBJ2-7,TRBV15,.,.,TGTGCCACCAGCAGAGATCGTGCGGACGAGCAGTACTTC,CATSRDRADEQYF
TRBJ1-5,TRBV15,.,TRBD1,TGTGCCACCAGCAGTACACAGGGGGCAGGTCAGCCCCAGCATTTT,CATSSTQGAGQPQHF
TRBJ1-1,TRBV12-5,few,.,TGTGCTAGTGGTTTCGAAGAACGAGAGGGGGTGGTGAACACTGAAGCTTTCTTT,CASGFEEREGVVNTEAFF
TRBJ2-1,TRBV6-2/TRBV6-3,few,.,TGTGCCAGCAGTGGCCTTGAAAGGGACAATGAGCAGTTCTTC,CASSGLERDNEQFF
TRBJ1-1,TRBV2,.,.,TGTGCCAGTTTCAAGACTGAAGCTTTCTTT,CASFKTEAFF
TRBJ1-1,TRBV12-3/TRBV12-4,few,.,TGTGCCAGCAGTTTTTCGGCCGTCATGAACACTGAAGCTTTCTTT,CASSFSAVMNTEAFF
TRBJ1-5,TRBV6-2/TRBV6-3,few,.,TGTGCCACCCAGGTAGCAGGGGCCCTGCCGCCTTATAGCAATCAGCCCCAGCATTTT,CATQVAGALPPYSNQPQHF
TRBJ2-1,TRBV7-4,.,.,TGTGCCAGCAGCCACAACCCCCATGAGCAGTTCTTC,CASSHNPHEQFF
TRBJ2-3,TRBV12-3/TRBV12-4,few,TRBD2,TGTGCCAGCAGTTTACGGCTAGCGGGGGCCGTCCTCACAGATACGCAGTATTTT,CASSLRLAGAVLTDTQYF
TRBJ2-7,TRBV6-1,.,TRBD2,TGTGCCAGCAGTAAGAGCGGGGGCCTCTCCTACGAGCAGTACTTC,CASSKSGGLSYEQYF
TRBJ2-3,TRBV7-6,few,.,TGTGCCAGCAGCTCAGGGAGGGGGGCTTCAGATACGCAGTATTTT,CASSSGRGASDTQYF
TRBJ1-5,TRBV4-2,few,.,TGTGCCAGCAGCCAAGATCCATCCCGGGATCAGCCCCAGCATTTT,CASSQDPSRDQPQHF
TRBJ1-2,TRBV27,few,.,TGTGCCAGCAGGCCGGACGGGCTTAACTATGGCTACACCTTC,CASRPDGLNYGYTF
TRBJ2-3,TRBV5-1,.,.,TGCGCCAGCAGCCCGAGGGACAACCGCCGCTCAGATACGCAGTATTTT,CASSPRDNRRSDTQYF